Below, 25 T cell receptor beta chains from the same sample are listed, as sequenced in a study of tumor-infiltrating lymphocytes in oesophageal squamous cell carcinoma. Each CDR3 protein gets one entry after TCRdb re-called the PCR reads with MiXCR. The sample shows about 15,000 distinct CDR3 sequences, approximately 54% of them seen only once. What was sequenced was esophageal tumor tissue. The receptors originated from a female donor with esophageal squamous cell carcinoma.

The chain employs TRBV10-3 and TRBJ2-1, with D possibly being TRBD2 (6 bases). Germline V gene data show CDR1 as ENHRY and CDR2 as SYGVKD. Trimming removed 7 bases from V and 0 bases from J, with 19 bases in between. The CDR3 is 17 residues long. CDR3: CAITPSPGLHSYNEQFF. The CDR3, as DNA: TGTGCCATCACCCCTTCCCCGGGACTTCACTCCTACAATGAGCAGTTCTTC.

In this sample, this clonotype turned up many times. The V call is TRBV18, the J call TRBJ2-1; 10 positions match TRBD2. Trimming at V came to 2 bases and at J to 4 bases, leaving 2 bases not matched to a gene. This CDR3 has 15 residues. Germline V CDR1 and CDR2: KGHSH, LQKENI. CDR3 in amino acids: CASSPRAGGYNEQFF. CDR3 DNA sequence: TGTGCCAGCTCACCAAGAGCGGGAGGGTACAATGAGCAGTTCTTC.

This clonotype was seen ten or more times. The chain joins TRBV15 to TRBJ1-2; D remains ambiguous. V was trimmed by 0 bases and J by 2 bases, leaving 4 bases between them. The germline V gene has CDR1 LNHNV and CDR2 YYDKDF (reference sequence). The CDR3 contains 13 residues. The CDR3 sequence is CATSRDGNYGYTF. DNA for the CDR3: TGTGCCACCAGCAGAGACGGGAACTATGGCTACACCTTC.

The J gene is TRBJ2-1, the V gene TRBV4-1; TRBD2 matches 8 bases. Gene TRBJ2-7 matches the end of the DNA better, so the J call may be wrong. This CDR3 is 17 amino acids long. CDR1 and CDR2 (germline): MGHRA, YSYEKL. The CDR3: CASSLKVGLGSHNEQYF. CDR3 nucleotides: TGCGCCAGCAGCCTGAAGGTGGGACTAGGGTCCCACAATGAGCAGTACTTC.

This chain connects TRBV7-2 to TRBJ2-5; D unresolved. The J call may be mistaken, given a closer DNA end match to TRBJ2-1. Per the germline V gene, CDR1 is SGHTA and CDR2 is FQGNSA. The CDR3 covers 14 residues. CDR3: CASSAVSSYNEQFF. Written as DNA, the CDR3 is TGTGCCAGCAGCGCGGTTAGCTCCTACAATGAGCAGTTCTTC.

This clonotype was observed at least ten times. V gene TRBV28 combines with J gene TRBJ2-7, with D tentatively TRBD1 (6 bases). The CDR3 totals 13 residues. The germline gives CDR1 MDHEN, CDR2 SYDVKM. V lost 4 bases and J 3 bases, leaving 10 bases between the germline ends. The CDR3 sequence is CASSSGHHYEQYF. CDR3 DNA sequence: TGTGCCAGCAGTTCGGGACACCACTACGAGCAGTACTTC.

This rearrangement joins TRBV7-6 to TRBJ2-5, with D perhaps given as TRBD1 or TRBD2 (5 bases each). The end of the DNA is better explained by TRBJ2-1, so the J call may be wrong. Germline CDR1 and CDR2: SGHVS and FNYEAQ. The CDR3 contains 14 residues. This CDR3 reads CASSLGGNYNEQFF. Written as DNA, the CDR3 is TGTGCCAGCAGCTTAGGGGGGAACTACAATGAGCAGTTCTTC.

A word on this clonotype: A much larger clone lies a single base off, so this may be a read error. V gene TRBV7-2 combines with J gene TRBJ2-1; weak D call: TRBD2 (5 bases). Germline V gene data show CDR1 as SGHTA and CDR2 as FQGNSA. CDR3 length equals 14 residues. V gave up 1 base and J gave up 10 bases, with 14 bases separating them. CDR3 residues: CASSLGPRAYEQFF. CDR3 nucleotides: TGTGCCAGCAGCTTAGGGCCGCGGGCCTACGAGCAGTTCTTC.

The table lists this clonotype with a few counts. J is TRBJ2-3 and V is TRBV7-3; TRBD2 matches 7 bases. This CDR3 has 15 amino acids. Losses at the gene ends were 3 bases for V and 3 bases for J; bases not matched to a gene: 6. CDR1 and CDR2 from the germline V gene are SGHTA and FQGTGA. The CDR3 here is CASSLTSYGTDTQYF. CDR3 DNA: TGTGCCAGCAGCTTGACTAGCTATGGGACAGATACGCAGTATTTT.

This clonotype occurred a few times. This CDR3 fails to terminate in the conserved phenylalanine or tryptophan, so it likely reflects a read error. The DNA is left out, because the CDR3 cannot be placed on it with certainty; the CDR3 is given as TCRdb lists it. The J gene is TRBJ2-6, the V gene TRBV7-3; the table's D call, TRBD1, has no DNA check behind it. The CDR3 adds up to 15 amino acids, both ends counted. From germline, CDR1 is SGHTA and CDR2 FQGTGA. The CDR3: CASSVDREREQFFGA.

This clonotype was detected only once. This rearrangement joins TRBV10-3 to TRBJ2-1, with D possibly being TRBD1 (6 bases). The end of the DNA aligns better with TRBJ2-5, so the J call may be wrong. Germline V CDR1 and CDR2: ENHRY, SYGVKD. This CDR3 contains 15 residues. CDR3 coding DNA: TGTGCCATCAGTGAGGGACAGCCTTCCGGGGAGACCCAGTACTTC. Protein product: CAISEGQPSGETQYF.

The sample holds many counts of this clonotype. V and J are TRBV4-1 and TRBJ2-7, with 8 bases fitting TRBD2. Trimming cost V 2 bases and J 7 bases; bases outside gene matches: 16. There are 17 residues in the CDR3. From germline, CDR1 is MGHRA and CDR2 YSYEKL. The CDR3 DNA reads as TGCGCCAGCAGCCAAATACCCGGGACTAGTATTGGCAATGAGCAGTACTTC. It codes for CASSQIPGTSIGNEQYF.

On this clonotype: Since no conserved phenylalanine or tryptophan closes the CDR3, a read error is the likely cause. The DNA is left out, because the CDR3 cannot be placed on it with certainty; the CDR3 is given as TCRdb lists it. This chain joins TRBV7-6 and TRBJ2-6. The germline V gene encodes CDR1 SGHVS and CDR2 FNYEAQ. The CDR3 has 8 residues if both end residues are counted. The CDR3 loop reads CASSLAGS.

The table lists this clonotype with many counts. The CDR3 DNA follows: TGTGCCAGCATCCTTTTCGAACAGGGTAGCGGGGACACTGAAGCTTTCTTT. Translated: CASILFEQGSGDTEAFF. The chain couples TRBV12-3 or TRBV12-4 to TRBJ1-1; D possibly corresponds to TRBD1 (6 bases). The V gene lost 7 bases and the J gene lost 3 bases, with 24 bases spanning the gap. The CDR3 has 17 amino acids.

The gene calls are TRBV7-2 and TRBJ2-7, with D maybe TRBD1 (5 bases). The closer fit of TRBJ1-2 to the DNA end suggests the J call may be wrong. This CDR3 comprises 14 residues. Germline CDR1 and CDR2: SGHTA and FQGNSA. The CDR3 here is CATTLTGANYGYTF. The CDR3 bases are TGTGCCACCACTCTTACAGGAGCTAACTATGGCTACACCTTC.

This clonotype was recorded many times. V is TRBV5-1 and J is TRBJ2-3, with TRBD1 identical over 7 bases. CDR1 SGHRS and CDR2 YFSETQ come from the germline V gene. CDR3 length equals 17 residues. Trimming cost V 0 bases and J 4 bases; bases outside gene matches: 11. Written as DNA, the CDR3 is TGCGCCAGCAGCTTGGGTGAAGGGGGCTATCCCGCAGATACGCAGTATTTT. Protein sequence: CASSLGEGGYPADTQYF.

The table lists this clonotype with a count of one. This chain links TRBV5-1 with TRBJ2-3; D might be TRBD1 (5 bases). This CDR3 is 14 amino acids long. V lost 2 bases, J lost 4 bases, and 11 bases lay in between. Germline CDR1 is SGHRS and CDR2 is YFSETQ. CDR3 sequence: CASSFQGWSDTQYF. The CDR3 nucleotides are TGCGCCAGCAGCTTCCAGGGTTGGTCAGATACGCAGTATTTT.

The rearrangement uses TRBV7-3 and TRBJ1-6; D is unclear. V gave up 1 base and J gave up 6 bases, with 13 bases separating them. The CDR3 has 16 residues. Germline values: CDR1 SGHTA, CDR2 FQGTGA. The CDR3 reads CASSLSAGESNSPLHF. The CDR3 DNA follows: TGTGCCAGCAGCTTAAGCGCAGGCGAGAGTAATTCACCCCTCCACTTT.

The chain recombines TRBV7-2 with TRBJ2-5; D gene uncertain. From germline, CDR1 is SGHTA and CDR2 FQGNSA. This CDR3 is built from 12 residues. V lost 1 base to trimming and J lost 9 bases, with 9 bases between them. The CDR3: CASSLDTVAQYF. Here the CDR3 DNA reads TGTGCCAGCAGCTTAGATACCGTCGCCCAGTACTTC.

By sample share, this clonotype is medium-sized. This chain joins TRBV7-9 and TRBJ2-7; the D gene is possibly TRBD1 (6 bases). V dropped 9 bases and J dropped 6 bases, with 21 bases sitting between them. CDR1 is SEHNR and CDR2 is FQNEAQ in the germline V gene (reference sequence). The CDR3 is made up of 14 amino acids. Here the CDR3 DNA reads TGTGCCAGTTTAGGGGCCGACAGGACGGGCGAGCAGTACTTC. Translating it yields CASLGADRTGEQYF. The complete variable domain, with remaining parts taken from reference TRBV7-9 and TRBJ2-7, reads DTGVSQNPRHKITKRGQNVTFRCDPISEHNRLYWYRQTLGQGPEFLTYFQNEAQLEKSRLLSDRFSAERPKGSFSTLEIQRTEQGDSAMYLCASLGADRTGEQYFGPGTRLTVT.

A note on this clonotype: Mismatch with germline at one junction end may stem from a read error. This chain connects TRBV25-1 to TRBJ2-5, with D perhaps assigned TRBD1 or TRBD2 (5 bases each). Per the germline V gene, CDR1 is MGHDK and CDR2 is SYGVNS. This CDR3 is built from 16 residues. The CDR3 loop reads CASSEYGTEYNSPLHF. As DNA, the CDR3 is TGTGCCAGCAGTGAATATGGGACGGAATATAATTCACCCCTCCACTTC.

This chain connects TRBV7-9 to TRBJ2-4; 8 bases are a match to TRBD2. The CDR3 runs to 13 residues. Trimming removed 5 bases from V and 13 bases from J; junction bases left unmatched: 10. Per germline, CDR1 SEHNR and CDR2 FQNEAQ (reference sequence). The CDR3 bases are TGTGCCAGCAGCGTGGGACTAGTTAATGAGCAGTACTTC. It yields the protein CASSVGLVNEQYF.

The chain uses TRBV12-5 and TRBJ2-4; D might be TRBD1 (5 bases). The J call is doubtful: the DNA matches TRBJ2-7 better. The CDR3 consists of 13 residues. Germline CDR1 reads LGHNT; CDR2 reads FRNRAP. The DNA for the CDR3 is TGTGCTAGTCCGCAGGGTTTTCACGACGAGCAGTACTTC. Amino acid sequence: CASPQGFHDEQYF.

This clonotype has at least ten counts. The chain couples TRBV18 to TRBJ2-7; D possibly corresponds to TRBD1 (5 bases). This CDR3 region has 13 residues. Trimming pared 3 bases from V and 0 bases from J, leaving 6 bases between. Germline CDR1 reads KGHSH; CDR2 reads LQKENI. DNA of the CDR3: TGTGCCAGCTCACCGACAGCCTCCTACGAGCAGTACTTC. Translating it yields CASSPTASYEQYF. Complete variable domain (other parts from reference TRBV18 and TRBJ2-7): NAGVMQNPRHLVRRRGQEARLRCSPMKGHSHVYWYRQLPEEGLKFMVYLQKENIIDESGMPKERFSAEFPKEGPSILRIQQVVRGDSAAYFCASSPTASYEQYFGPGTRLTVT.

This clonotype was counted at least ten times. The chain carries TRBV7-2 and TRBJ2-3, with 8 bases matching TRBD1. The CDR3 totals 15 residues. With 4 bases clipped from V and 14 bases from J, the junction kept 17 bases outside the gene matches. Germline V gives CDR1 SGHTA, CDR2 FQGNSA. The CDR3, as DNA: TGTGCCAGCAGCTACATACAGGGGGGCACCGGGGAGCTGTATTTT. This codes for CASSYIQGGTGELYF.